This TCR beta chain was sequenced for a study of T cells after yellow fever vaccination. TCRdb called the 5' RACE reads again in MiXCR, with one record for every CDR3 protein. The table includes about 320,000 distinct CDR3 sequences, about 4.5% detected once. Study conclusions and caveats: The study noted that FACS-sorted repertoires could contain abundant clonotypes contaminating from the bulk population.

This clonotype was counted at least ten times. Its antigen is undetermined. CDR3 size: 15 residues. Germline values: CDR1 SGHRS, CDR2 YFSETQ. The V gene end was trimmed by 5 bases and the J gene end by 2 bases; junction bases not matched to a gene: 8. This sequence was found in a man aged 18 to 29 who received the YFV17D yellow fever vaccine. The V gene is TRBV5-1, the J gene TRBJ2-7; TRBD1 agrees at 9 bases. The sample was PBMCs, taken 15 days after the yellow fever booster vaccination. This CDR3 reads CASSPRGTGTYEQYF. In DNA, the CDR3 is TGCGCCAGCAGTCCCAGGGGGACAGGGACCTACGAGCAGTACTTC.